This T cell receptor beta chain was documented in a study of OX40 agonist ivuxolimab in advanced cancers. The study, taken as a whole, reports: On average, CD8+ T cells had more expanded clones than CD4+.

Comment on this clone: Its antigen is undetermined.

Generated by immunoSEQ multiplex PCR, the TCRdb table keeps only in-frame clones and is missing some. The data contain 70,000 to 95,000 clones, around 94% of them singletons. Here the sequenced sample was CD4+ or CD8+ T cells sorted from blood, taken in a trial of the OX40 agonist ivuxolimab. The TCR was taken from an adult with an advanced solid tumor such as melanoma, head and neck, liver or kidney cancer.

The CDR3, as DNA: TGCGCCAGCAGCCACGGGGGGGGTTACAATGAGCAGTTCTTC. Translating it yields CASSHGGGYNEQFF. The chain employs TRBV4-1 and TRBJ2-1; 8 nucleotides line up with TRBD2. There are 14 residues in the CDR3. After removal of 3 bases from V and 4 bases from J, the junction contained 2 bases not matched to a gene. Germline V gene data show CDR1 as MGHRA and CDR2 as YSYEKL.